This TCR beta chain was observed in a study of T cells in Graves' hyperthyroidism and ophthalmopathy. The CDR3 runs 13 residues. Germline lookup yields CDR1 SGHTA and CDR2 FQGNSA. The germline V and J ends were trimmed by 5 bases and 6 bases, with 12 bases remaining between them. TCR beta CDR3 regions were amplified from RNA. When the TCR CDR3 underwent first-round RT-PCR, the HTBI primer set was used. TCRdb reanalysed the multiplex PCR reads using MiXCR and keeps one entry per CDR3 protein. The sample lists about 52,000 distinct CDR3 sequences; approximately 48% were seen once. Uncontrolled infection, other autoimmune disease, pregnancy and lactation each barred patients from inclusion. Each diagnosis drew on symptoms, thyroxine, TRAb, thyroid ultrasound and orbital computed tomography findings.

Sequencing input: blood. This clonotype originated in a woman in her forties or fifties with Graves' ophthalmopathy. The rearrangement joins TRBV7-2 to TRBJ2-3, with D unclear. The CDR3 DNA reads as TGTGCCAGCAGCCGCCCCGAGTACGATACGCAGTATTTT. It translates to CASSRPEYDTQYF.